This entry lists 30 T cell receptor beta chains sequenced from one sample in a study of regulatory T cells in long-lasting Graves disease. The time point here: newly diagnosed GD, antithyroid drugs for less than 3 months. Scientists built the TCR library using RNA that was extracted from PBMCs. CDR3 regions were amplified by Arm-PCR using iRepertoire HTBI primers to build TCR beta libraries. TCRdb recomputed calls from the multiplex PCR reads with MiXCR, one row per CDR3 protein. The sample holds roughly 500,000 distinct CDR3 sequences, around 12% seen once. The same data also went into a second study, on T cells in Graves' hyperthyroidism and ophthalmopathy.

Sample: peripheral blood mononuclear cells (PBMCs), taken at new diagnosis, from a patient treated with antithyroid drugs. The receptors shown here come from a woman in her twenties or thirties with Graves disease.

This clonotype was seen only a few times. This rearrangement joins TRBV11-1 to TRBJ1-2; 9 bases line up with TRBD1. V lost 4 bases and J lost 2; bases outside the gene matches: 20. The V gene's germline CDR1 is SGHAT and CDR2 FQDESV (reference sequence). There are 20 residues in the CDR3. The CDR3 is CASSSQSQPGQGTANYGYTF. For the CDR3, the DNA is TGTGCCAGCAGCTCCCAATCCCAACCGGGACAGGGAACCGCAAACTATGGCTACACCTTC. Variable domain in full (rest from reference TRBV11-1 and TRBJ1-2): EAEVAQSPRYKITEKSQAVAFWCDPISGHATLYWYRQILGQGPELLVQFQDESVVDDSQLPKDRFSAERLKGVDSTLKIQPAELGDSAMYLCASSSQSQPGQGTANYGYTFGSGTRLTVV.

The CDR3 loop reads CASSQDAGVWGTEAFF. In nucleotides, the CDR3 is TGTGCCAGCAGCCAAGACGCAGGGGTTTGGGGCACTGAAGCTTTCTTT. This chain uses TRBV4-2 with TRBJ1-1, with D tentatively TRBD1 (6 bases). V was pared by 0 bases and J by 4 bases, with 15 bases between. Per germline, CDR1 LGHNA and CDR2 YNFKEQ. CDR3 length: 16 residues.

This clonotype was observed at least ten times. The chain combines TRBV20-1 with TRBJ1-2; D remains unclear. Deletions cut 5 bases from V and 4 bases from J, with 17 bases between. Germline loops: CDR1 DFQATT, CDR2 SNEGSKA (reference sequence). CDR3 size: 14 residues. CDR3 sequence reads: CSAEGGREGYGYTF. The CDR3 DNA reads as TGCAGTGCTGAGGGAGGGCGAGAGGGCTATGGCTACACCTTC.

This clonotype was counted only a few times. V usage is TRBV20-1 and J usage is TRBJ2-5, with 11 bases fitting TRBD1. The V segment lost 6 bases and the J segment 5 bases; nucleotides outside the gene matches: 2. This CDR3 region has 12 residues. Per the germline V gene, CDR1 is DFQATT and CDR2 is SNEGSKA (reference sequence). CDR3 residues: CSARTGGETQYF. The CDR3 bases are TGCAGTGCCAGGACAGGGGGCGAGACCCAGTACTTC.

This clonotype has ten or more counts. The gene calls are TRBV7-3 and TRBJ1-5, with D unclear. This CDR3 spans 16 amino acids. The germline V gene has CDR1 SGHTA and CDR2 FQGTGA. Trimming shortened V by 4 bases and J by 1 base, and 14 bases separated the two germline ends. This CDR3 reads CASSSKEGRSNQPQHF. Here the CDR3 DNA reads TGTGCCAGCAGCTCAAAAGAGGGAAGGAGCAATCAGCCCCAGCATTTT.

This clonotype was detected ten times or more. V gene TRBV10-3 combines with J gene TRBJ1-2; a possible D gene is TRBD1 (5 bases). The CDR3 spans 11 residues. V lost 11 bases, J lost 2 bases, and 9 bases lay in between. Germline loops: CDR1 ENHRY, CDR2 SYGVKD. The CDR3, as DNA: TGTGCCTCCAGGGAGAACTATGGCTACACCTTC. Amino acids: CASRENYGYTF.

The V and J genes are TRBV12-3 or TRBV12-4 and TRBJ1-5, with a possible D match to TRBD1 (5 bases). The CDR3 runs 13 residues. Trimming cost V 5 bases and J 7 bases, with 12 bases left between them. In DNA form, the CDR3 reads TGTGCCAGCAGTCGACAGTTTGGGCAGCCCCAGCATTTT. Translated, it gives CASSRQFGQPQHF.

Details on this clonotype: A single base is all that separates this from a far larger clone, so a read error is likely. This rearrangement joins TRBV27 to TRBJ2-7, with 14 bases identical to TRBD2. Germline CDR1 MNHEY, CDR2 SMNVEV (reference sequence). Unmatched junction bases numbered 11, after V lost 3 bases and J lost 7 bases. The CDR3 runs to 17 residues. CDR3 bases: TGTGCCAGCAGTTTCCGACTAGCGGGAGGGTCCTACAATGAGCAGTACTTC. This translates into CASSFRLAGGSYNEQYF.

This clonotype showed up just a few times. The V call is TRBV5-4, the J call TRBJ1-1; no firm D call. Per the germline V gene, CDR1 is SGHNT and CDR2 is YYREEE (reference sequence). Trimming shortened V by 0 bases and J by 6 bases, and 18 bases separated the two germline ends. The CDR3 runs to 16 residues. The CDR3 loop is CASSLGVLSGSAEAFF. CDR3 nucleotides: TGTGCCAGCAGCTTGGGGGTTCTGAGTGGTTCCGCTGAAGCTTTCTTT.

This clonotype was counted many times. The V and J genes are TRBV6-2 or TRBV6-3 and TRBJ2-1; the D call may be TRBD1 or TRBD2 (5 bases each). The CDR3 covers 15 residues. CDR1 and CDR2 (germline): MNHEY, SVGEGT. Trimming took 6 bases from V and 6 from J, leaving 18 bases between them. CDR3 nucleotide sequence: TGTGCCAGCAGCTTTGGGGGTTCGGGATCCAATGAGCAGTTCTTC. Translating it yields CASSFGGSGSNEQFF.

Details on this clonotype: Being one base from a much bigger clone, this may be a read error. This rearrangement joins TRBV5-1 to TRBJ2-1; 7 bases align to TRBD2. The CDR3 has 17 amino acids. Germline V gene sequence: CDR1 SGHRS, CDR2 YFSETQ. For the CDR3, the DNA is TGCGCCAGCAGCTTCCTCTCACTAGCGAGCTCCTACAATGAGCACTTCTTC. Amino acid sequence: CASSFLSLASSYNEHFF. Based on the CDR3 plus reference TRBV5-1 and TRBJ2-1, the full variable domain is KAGVTQTPRYLIKTRGQQVTLSCSPISGHRSVSWYQQTPGQGLQFLFEYFSETQRNKGNFPGRFSGRQFSNSRSEMNVSTLELGDSALYLCASSFLSLASSYNEHFFGPGTRLTVL.

This clonotype came up many times. The chain is built from TRBV27 and TRBJ2-7; perhaps TRBD1 as D (6 bases). V was pared by 6 bases and J by 0 bases, with 12 bases between. The CDR3 totals 14 residues. Germline V gene data show CDR1 as MNHEY and CDR2 as SMNVEV (reference sequence). This chain's CDR3 is CASRPGHTSYEQYF. CDR3 DNA: TGTGCCAGCAGACCGGGACATACCTCCTACGAGCAGTACTTC.

The table lists this clonotype with many counts. V gene TRBV12-3 or TRBV12-4 combines with J gene TRBJ2-5; a weak D match, TRBD2 (7 bases). The V gene lost 5 bases and the J gene lost 3 bases, with 19 bases spanning the gap. The CDR3 totals 16 residues. This CDR3 reads CASSPAGGGGEETQYF. DNA for the CDR3: TGTGCCAGCAGTCCCGCTGGGGGAGGGGGAGAAGAGACCCAGTACTTC.

This chain links TRBV5-1 with TRBJ2-7, with TRBD2 matching over 8 bases. Germline values: CDR1 SGHRS, CDR2 YFSETQ. V lost 4 bases and J lost 3; bases outside the gene matches: 9. The CDR3 contains 15 residues. CDR3 bases: TGCGCCAGCAGCGAAGGGACTAGACTCCTCTACGAGCAGTACTTC. Translation: CASSEGTRLLYEQYF. The variable domain in full, with the rest retrieved from reference TRBV5-1 and TRBJ2-7, is KAGVTQTPRYLIKTRGQQVTLSCSPISGHRSVSWYQQTPGQGLQFLFEYFSETQRNKGNFPGRFSGRQFSNSRSEMNVSTLELGDSALYLCASSEGTRLLYEQYFGPGTRLTVT.

CDR3 sequence reads: CASGRSVNSYEQYF. The CDR3 DNA follows: TGTGCCAGCGGTAGATCGGTCAACTCCTACGAGCAGTACTTC. V gene TRBV12-3 or TRBV12-4 combines with J gene TRBJ2-7; D ambiguous. With 8 bases removed from V and 0 bases from J, the gap between germline ends came to 14 bases. This CDR3 spans 14 amino acids.

This clonotype was counted at least ten times. V usage is TRBV10-3 and J usage is TRBJ1-2; no clear D. The CDR3 runs 19 residues. Trimming pared 0 bases from V and 0 bases from J, leaving 20 bases between. Germline CDR1 and CDR2: ENHRY and SYGVKD. CDR3 nucleotide sequence: TGTGCCATCAGTGAGTCGCGGGAGGTCTTTCTCCCTTCTAACTATGGCTACACCTTC. Its translation: CAISESREVFLPSNYGYTF.

This clonotype appeared a few times. The chain uses TRBV3-1 and TRBJ2-5; D may be TRBD1 (6 bases). CDR3 length: 13 residues. Germline values: CDR1 LGHDT, CDR2 YNNKEL (reference sequence). The V and J ends lost 5 bases and 6 bases respectively, with 13 bases between them. The CDR3 region is CASSYSGGKTQYF. CDR3 bases: TGTGCCAGCAGCTACTCTGGGGGCAAGACCCAGTACTTC.

A word on this clonotype: A read error may be the cause here, since a much bigger clone is one base away. The gene calls are TRBV29-1 and TRBJ2-7, with D possibly TRBD2 on 5 matching bases. This CDR3 is 12 amino acids long. The germline V gene has CDR1 SQVTM and CDR2 ANQGSEA. CDR3 sequence reads: CIVRDGVGEQYF. The CDR3 region has the DNA TGCATCGTCCGTGACGGGGTTGGCGAGCAGTACTTC.

This clonotype was counted at least ten times. The J gene is TRBJ1-4, the V gene TRBV10-2; D call uncertain. The CDR3 contains 15 residues. The germline gives CDR1 WSHSY, CDR2 SAAADI. The germline V and J ends were trimmed by 0 bases and 6 bases, with 11 bases remaining between them. CDR3 sequence reads: CASSESPAIDEKLFF. CDR3 nucleotides: TGCGCCAGCAGTGAGTCACCCGCAATAGATGAAAAACTGTTTTTT.

This clonotype has a count of ten or more. V usage is TRBV28 and J usage is TRBJ2-5; perhaps TRBD2 as D (5 bases). The CDR3 is 13 residues long. Germline CDR1 MDHEN, CDR2 SYDVKM. V was shortened by 4 bases and J by 9 bases, with 15 bases between the two germline ends. For the CDR3, the DNA is TGTGCCAGCAGTTCCATCGGCGGAGGAGCCCAGTACTTC. Protein product: CASSSIGGGAQYF.

The J gene is TRBJ2-1, the V gene TRBV7-9; 7 positions agree with TRBD1. V trimming: 2 bases; J trimming: 5 bases; junction bases outside the gene matches: 6. Looked up from germline, CDR1 is SEHNR and CDR2 is FQNEAQ (reference sequence). The CDR3 runs to 15 residues. The CDR3: CASSLIGTANNEQFF. CDR3 coding DNA: TGTGCCAGCAGCTTAATAGGGACAGCAAACAATGAGCAGTTCTTC.

Many counts were recorded for this clonotype. V usage is TRBV7-9 and J usage is TRBJ1-1, with D possibly being TRBD1 (6 bases). Trimming took off 0 bases at V and 4 bases at J, with 9 bases between the two ends. Germline CDR1 is SEHNR and CDR2 is FQNEAQ (reference sequence). This CDR3 comprises 14 residues. The CDR3 DNA sequence: TGTGCCAGCAGCTTAGCGTCGACAGGCACTGAAGCTTTCTTT. Amino acids: CASSLASTGTEAFF.

This clonotype showed up many times. CDR3 loop: CATSRTFSYEQYF. The CDR3, as DNA: TGTGCCACGAGTAGAACCTTCTCCTACGAGCAGTACTTC. This chain joins TRBV27 and TRBJ2-7; D gene ambiguous. The CDR3 covers 13 residues. V lost 10 bases, J lost 0 bases, and 13 bases lay in between. Germline CDR1 is MNHEY and CDR2 is SMNVEV (reference sequence).

There are many counts of this clonotype. The rearrangement uses TRBV2 and TRBJ2-5; tentatively, D is TRBD2 (5 bases). CDR1 SNHLY and CDR2 FYNNEI come from the germline V gene. The CDR3 runs 14 residues. Deletions cut 4 bases from V and 5 bases from J, with 14 bases between. The CDR3 DNA follows: TGTGCCAGCAGTGGCTTGTGGAGCGGCGAGACCCAGTACTTC. This translates into CASSGLWSGETQYF.

This clonotype came up once. This sequence may be a read error, since a much larger clone differs from it by one base. This chain links TRBV6-2 or TRBV6-3 with TRBJ2-7; TRBD2 matches 12 bases. The CDR3 runs to 17 residues. CDR1 and CDR2 from the germline V gene are MNHEY and SVGEGT. The chain's CDR3 is CTSSYSLAGGSSYEQYF. Here the CDR3 DNA reads TGTACCAGCAGTTACTCCCTAGCGGGAGGGAGCTCCTACGAGCAGTACTTC.

This clonotype was seen a handful of times. In nucleotides, the CDR3 is TGTGCCAGCAGTTTTGAGGGGAGTTCAAGGGTTTGGTACTTC. Translated: CASSFEGSSRVWYF. The J gene is TRBJ2-7, the V gene TRBV28; D is tentatively TRBD1 or TRBD2 (5 bases each). The V and J ends lost 3 bases and 12 bases respectively, with 21 bases between them. The CDR3 extends over 14 amino acids. Germline loops: CDR1 MDHEN, CDR2 SYDVKM.

This clonotype was picked up many times. The chain has TRBV6-5 and TRBJ1-4, with 9 bases aligning to TRBD1. Germline CDR1 and CDR2: MNHEY and SVGAGI. The J segment lost 7 bases and the V segment lost 2 bases, leaving 5 bases of the junction unmatched. There are 15 residues in the CDR3. The CDR3 DNA is TGTGCCAGCAGTTACGAACAGGGGGCGGGTGAAAAACTGTTTTTT. Protein product: CASSYEQGAGEKLFF.

V usage is TRBV3-1 and J usage is TRBJ2-2; unclear D gene. CDR1 is LGHDT, CDR2 YNNKEL, per germline (reference sequence). Between the trimmed V and J ends, which lost 4 bases and 3 bases, there was a span of 12 bases. This CDR3 spans 15 amino acids. CDR3 in amino acids: CASSLRAKHTGELFF. CDR3 DNA sequence: TGTGCCAGCAGCCTCCGGGCTAAGCACACCGGGGAGCTGTTTTTT.

A remark on this clonotype: Germline is not matched at one junction end, which may reflect a read error. The chain is built from TRBV5-5 and TRBJ1-5; D ambiguous. The CDR3 is made up of 12 amino acids. Germline lookup yields CDR1 SGHKS and CDR2 YYEKEE (reference sequence). The CDR3 coding sequence is TGTGCCAGCGGCTTCGAGGGACAGCCCCAGCATTTT. Its translation is CASGFEGQPQHF. The whole variable domain, filled in from reference TRBV5-5 and TRBJ1-5, reads DAGVTQSPTHLIKTRGQQVTLRCSPISGHKSVSWYQQVLGQGPQFIFQYYEKEERGRGNFPDRFSARQFPNYSSELNVNALLLGDSALYLCASGFEGQPQHFGDGTRLSIL.

In the case of this clonotype: A much larger clone differs by one base, so this may be a read error. This sequence joins TRBV10-3 and TRBJ2-7, with D possibly matching TRBD1 (5 bases). V was cut by 3 bases and J by 7 bases, with 13 bases left in between. Germline V gives CDR1 ENHRY, CDR2 SYGVKD. CDR3 size: 13 residues. The CDR3 loop is CAISDRGSGEQYF. Written as DNA, the CDR3 is TGTGCCATCAGTGATAGGGGCTCGGGTGAGCAGTACTTC.